This TCR beta chain was identified in a study of cytomegalovirus exposure and HLA in healthy donors. Researchers ran the PCR with 60 Vbeta and 13 Jbeta primers. Libraries were prepared by immunoSEQ multiplex PCR; TCRdb keeps only in-frame clonotypes and omits some of them. There are just over 150,000 clones in the sample; about 86% occur only once, and almost 2% lies in the top ten. Concerning this clone itself: The antigen is unknown.

Overall study findings and caveats: TCR beta chain V- and J-gene trimming was linked, in a later analysis, to a missense variant in DCLRE1C. Researchers reported that a few CMV-associated chains were confirmed in vitro as CMV antigen-specific. Presence/absence results assume similar sequencing depth per donor, which may not hold.

Trimming took off 2 bases at V and 5 bases at J, with 11 bases between the two ends. The CDR3 length is 14 residues. CDR1 and CDR2 from the germline V gene are SGHRS and YFSETQ. The sequencing sample was made of PBMCs. This clonotype was obtained from a young woman in good health and CMV-seronegative. The gene calls are TRBV5-1 and TRBJ2-1; D not certain. The CDR3 coding sequence is TGCGCCAGCAGCTTCGCAGCGAAAGACAATGAGCAGTTCTTC. Translated, it gives CASSFAAKDNEQFF.